A selection of T cell receptor beta chains follows, all from one sample in a study of response to subunit inactivated influenza vaccine. TCRdb called the RT-PCR reads again in MiXCR, with one record for every CDR3 protein. The data hold around 480,000 distinct CDR3 sequences, with more than 15% observed a single time. The sequences come from CD4+ T cells sorted from PBMCs, collected approximately 25 months after vaccination. Source of these receptors: a man between 50 and 75 years old who received an inactivated influenza vaccine. CDR3s include the opening cysteine and the closing phenylalanine or tryptophan. A D gene is named only where the DNA matches it firmly. A row's size may be missing; if present it is once, few, many or a size class.

D,J,size,V,CDR3,DNA
TRBD1,TRBJ2-6,NA,TRBV10-2,CASSERQGYSGANVLTF,TGCGCCAGCAGTGAGAGACAGGGATACTCTGGGGCCAACGTCCTGACTTTC
NA,TRBJ2-5,NA,TRBV7-9,CASSLAQELSQYF,TGTGCCAGCAGCTTAGCCCAAGAACTGTCCCAGTACTTC
NA,TRBJ2-3,NA,TRBV12-3/TRBV12-4,CASSLGRGPSTDTQYF,TGTGCCAGCAGTTTGGGCCGGGGGCCTAGCACAGATACGCAGTATTTT
NA,TRBJ1-5,few,TRBV20-1,CSARDGNQPQHF,TGCAGTGCTAGAGATGGAAATCAGCCCCAGCATTTT
TRBD2,TRBJ2-1,NA,TRBV4-3,CASSRTGTSYEQFF,TGCGCCAGCAGCCGTACCGGGACTAGCTATGAGCAGTTCTTC
NA,TRBJ2-2,many,TRBV12-3/TRBV12-4,CASSLAGTNTGELFF,TGTGCCAGCAGTTTAGCGGGAACGAACACCGGGGAGCTGTTTTTT
TRBD2,TRBJ2-3,NA,TRBV10-3,CAIRGLAAPTDTQYF,TGTGCCATCAGGGGACTAGCGGCCCCCACAGATACGCAGTATTTT
TRBD1,TRBJ1-6,many,TRBV10-3,CAISQAGTGNNSPLHF,TGTGCCATCAGTCAAGCCGGGACAGGGAACAATTCACCCCTCCACTTT
TRBD2,TRBJ2-3,NA,TRBV29-1,CSVAGGRGLGDDTQYF,TGCAGCGTTGCGGGGGGGAGAGGACTGGGGGACGATACGCAGTATTTT
TRBD2,TRBJ2-1,NA,TRBV5-5,CASSPGTSGGSYNEQFF,TGTGCCAGCAGCCCCGGGACTAGCGGCGGCTCCTACAATGAGCAGTTCTTC
TRBD1,TRBJ2-7,few,TRBV7-2,CASSLEGQGIYEQYF,TGTGCCAGCAGCTTAGAGGGACAGGGGATCTACGAGCAGTACTTC
NA,TRBJ2-1,few,TRBV12-3/TRBV12-4,CASSLGQSGEQFF,TGTGCCAGCAGTCTAGGACAGAGCGGTGAGCAGTTCTTC
NA,TRBJ2-6,many,TRBV6-1,CASSAGMANVLTF,TGTGCCAGCAGTGCCGGGATGGCCAACGTCCTGACTTTC
TRBD2,TRBJ2-1,NA,TRBV4-2,CASSRLADTSYNEQFF,TGTGCCAGCAGCCGGCTAGCGGATACCTCCTACAATGAGCAGTTCTTC
NA,TRBJ1-1,few,TRBV4-2,CASSQDRKQGGSAFF,TGTGCCAGCAGCCAAGATCGAAAGCAGGGAGGTTCAGCTTTCTTT
NA,TRBJ2-5,NA,TRBV29-1,CSSGRHQETQYF,TGCAGTTCCGGACGGCACCAAGAGACCCAGTACTTC
TRBD1,TRBJ2-7,NA,TRBV5-1,CASSLAKGAKGEQYF,TGCGCCAGCAGCTTGGCCAAGGGGGCAAAGGGCGAGCAGTACTTC
TRBD2,TRBJ2-1,many,TRBV28,CASRRLAGYNEQFF,TGTGCCAGCAGGCGACTAGCGGGGTACAATGAGCAGTTCTTC
NA,TRBJ2-3,few,TRBV18,CASSLQGRDTQYF,TGTGCCAGCTCACTACAGGGCAGAGATACGCAGTATTTT
NA,TRBJ1-4,NA,TRBV20-1,CSAGTSTGLNEKLFF,TGCAGTGCTGGGACCTCGACAGGCCTGAATGAAAAACTGTTTTTT
NA,TRBJ2-1,NA,TRBV6-4,CASSEMSGVRYNEQFF,TGTGCCAGCAGTGAAATGTCAGGGGTTAGATACAATGAGCAGTTCTTC
NA,TRBJ2-5,few,TRBV4-1,CASSHDQETQYF,TGCGCCAGCAGCCATGACCAAGAGACCCAGTACTTC
NA,TRBJ2-1,NA,TRBV12-3/TRBV12-4,CASSFVGGEQFF,TGTGCCAGCAGTTTCGTGGGAGGTGAGCAGTTCTTC
TRBD2,TRBJ2-1,NA,TRBV19,CASSIGGLGRNEQFF,TGTGCCAGTAGTATAGGTGGACTAGGACGGAATGAGCAGTTCTTC
NA,TRBJ2-2,few,TRBV12-3/TRBV12-4,CASSLAGKRELFF,TGTGCCAGCAGTTTAGCCGGAAAGCGGGAGCTGTTTTTT
NA,TRBJ2-1,few,TRBV6-2/TRBV6-3,CASSYSRGIGRMGNEQFF,TGTGCCAGCAGTTACTCGAGAGGGATCGGGAGAATGGGCAATGAGCAGTTCTTC
NA,TRBJ2-7,few,TRBV7-2,CASSSGHRYEQYF,TGTGCCAGCAGCTCGGGACATAGGTACGAGCAGTACTTC
TRBD1,TRBJ1-1,few,TRBV5-1,CASSQRTGGDTEAFF,TGCGCCAGCAGCCAGCGGACAGGGGGAGACACTGAAGCTTTCTTT
NA,TRBJ1-3,NA,TRBV5-6,CASSSSRGNTIYF,TGTGCCAGCAGCTCCTCAAGAGGAAACACCATATATTTT
NA,TRBJ2-2,NA,TRBV4-3,CASSQDLSFLTGELFF,TGCGCCAGCAGCCAAGATCTTAGCTTTCTAACCGGGGAGCTGTTTTTT
NA,TRBJ2-7,NA,TRBV6-1,CASGTGTTMEQYF,TGTGCCAGCGGTACGGGTACTACGATGGAGCAGTACTTC
NA,TRBJ2-7,once,TRBV2,CASSRLAYEQYF,TGTGCCAGCAGCCGTCTAGCTTACGAGCAGTACTTC
NA,TRBJ2-7,NA,TRBV30,CAWSVGSEQYF,TGTGCCTGGAGTGTAGGCAGCGAGCAGTACTTC
TRBD2,TRBJ2-3,NA,TRBV5-1,CASSYGVAGILTDTQYF,TGCGCCAGCAGCTACGGGGTAGCGGGGATTCTGACAGATACGCAGTATTTT
TRBD2,TRBJ2-3,NA,TRBV3-1,CASSLYLAGGNTDTQYF,TGTGCCAGCAGCCTCTACTTAGCGGGAGGGAACACAGATACGCAGTATTTT
NA,TRBJ1-1,few,TRBV19,CASRSGMSMNTEAFF,TGTGCCAGTAGGTCTGGGATGAGCATGAACACTGAAGCTTTCTTT
NA,TRBJ2-5,few,TRBV5-1,CASSPRQIQETQYF,TGCGCCAGCAGCCCGCGACAGATCCAAGAGACCCAGTACTTC
TRBD2,TRBJ2-2,NA,TRBV5-6,CASRELAGGTGELFF,TGTGCCAGCAGAGAGCTAGCGGGAGGGACCGGGGAGCTGTTTTTT
NA,TRBJ2-1,NA,TRBV20-1,CSARFPSRSYNEQFF,TGCAGTGCTAGATTCCCCAGCCGCTCCTACAATGAGCAGTTCTTC
NA,TRBJ2-4,many,TRBV29-1,CSVDGLQGSNIQYF,TGCAGCGTTGATGGGCTACAGGGCTCAAACATTCAGTACTTC
NA,TRBJ2-3,few,TRBV25-1,CASSAAGPTDTQYF,TGTGCCAGCAGTGCCGCGGGGCCCACAGATACGCAGTATTTT
TRBD2,TRBJ2-4,few,TRBV3-1,CASSQDNYWGGDIQYF,TGTGCCAGCAGCCAAGATAATTATTGGGGAGGGGACATTCAGTACTTC
TRBD2,TRBJ2-1,few,TRBV20-1,CSAAGTSGINEQFF,TGCAGTGCGGCCGGGACTAGCGGAATCAATGAGCAGTTCTTC
NA,TRBJ2-7,few,TRBV10-3,CAISERDYEQYF,TGTGCCATCAGTGAGCGGGATTACGAGCAGTACTTC
NA,TRBJ2-2,NA,TRBV6-4,CASSARVNSGELFF,TGTGCCAGCAGTGCCAGGGTGAATAGCGGGGAGCTGTTTTTT
TRBD2,TRBJ2-5,NA,TRBV20-1,CSAPSSGEETQYF,TGCAGTGCTCCTTCTAGCGGGGAAGAGACCCAGTACTTC
NA,TRBJ2-4,NA,TRBV11-1,CASSLSRFLGADIAKNIQYF,TGTGCCAGCAGCTTATCGAGGTTTTTAGGAGCGGACATAGCCAAAAACATTCAGTACTTC